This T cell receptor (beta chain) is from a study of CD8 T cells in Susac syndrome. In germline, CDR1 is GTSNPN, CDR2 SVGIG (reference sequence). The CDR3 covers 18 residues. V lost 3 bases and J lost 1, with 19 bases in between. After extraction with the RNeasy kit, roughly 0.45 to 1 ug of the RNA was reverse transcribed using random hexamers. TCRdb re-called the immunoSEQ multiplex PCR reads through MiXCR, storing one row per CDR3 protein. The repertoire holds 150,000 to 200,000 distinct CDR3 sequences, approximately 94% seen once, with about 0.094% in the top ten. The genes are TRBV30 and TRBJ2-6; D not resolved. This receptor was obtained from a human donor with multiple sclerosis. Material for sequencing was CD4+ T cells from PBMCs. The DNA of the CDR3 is TGTGCCTGGAGCGTGGGAAGGAGCCCCTTTTCTGGGGCCAACGTCCTGACTTTC. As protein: CAWSVGRSPFSGANVLTF.